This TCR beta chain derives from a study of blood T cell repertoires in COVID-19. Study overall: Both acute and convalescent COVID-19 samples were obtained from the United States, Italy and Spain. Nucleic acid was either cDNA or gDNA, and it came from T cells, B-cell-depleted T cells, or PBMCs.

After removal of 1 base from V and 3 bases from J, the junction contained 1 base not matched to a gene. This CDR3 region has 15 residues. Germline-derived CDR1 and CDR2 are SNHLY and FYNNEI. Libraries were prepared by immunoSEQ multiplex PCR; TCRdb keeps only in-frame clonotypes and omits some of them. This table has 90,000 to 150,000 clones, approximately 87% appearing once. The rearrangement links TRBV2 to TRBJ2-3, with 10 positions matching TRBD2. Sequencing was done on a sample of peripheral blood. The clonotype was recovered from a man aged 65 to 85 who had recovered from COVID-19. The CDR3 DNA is TGTGCCAGCAGTGAAGGGACTAGCGGTACAGATACGCAGTATTTT. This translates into CASSEGTSGTDTQYF.